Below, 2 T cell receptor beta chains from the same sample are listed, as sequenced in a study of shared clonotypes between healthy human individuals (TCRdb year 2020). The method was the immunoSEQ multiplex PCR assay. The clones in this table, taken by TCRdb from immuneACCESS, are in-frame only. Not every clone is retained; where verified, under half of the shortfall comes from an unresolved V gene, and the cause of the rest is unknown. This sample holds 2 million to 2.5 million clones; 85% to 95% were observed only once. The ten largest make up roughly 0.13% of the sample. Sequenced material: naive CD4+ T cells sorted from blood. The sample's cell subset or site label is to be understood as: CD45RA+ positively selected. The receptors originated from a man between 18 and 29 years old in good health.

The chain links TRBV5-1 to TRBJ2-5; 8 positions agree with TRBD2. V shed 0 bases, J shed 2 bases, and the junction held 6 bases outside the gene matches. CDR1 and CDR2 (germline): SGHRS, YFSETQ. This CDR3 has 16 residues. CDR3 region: CASSLALAAMQETQYF. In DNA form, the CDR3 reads TGCGCCAGCAGCTTGGCACTAGCGGCTATGCAAGAGACCCAGTACTTC. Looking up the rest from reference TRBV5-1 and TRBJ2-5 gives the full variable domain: KAGVTQTPRYLIKTRGQQVTLSCSPISGHRSVSWYQQTPGQGLQFLFEYFSETQRNKGNFPGRFSGRQFSNSRSEMNVSTLELGDSALYLCASSLALAAMQETQYFGPGTRLLVL.

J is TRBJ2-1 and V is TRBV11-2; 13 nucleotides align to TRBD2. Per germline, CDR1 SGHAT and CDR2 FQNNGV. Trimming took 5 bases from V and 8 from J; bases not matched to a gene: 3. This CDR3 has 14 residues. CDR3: CASSRGLAGDEQFF. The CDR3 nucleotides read TGTGCCAGCAGCCGCGGACTAGCGGGAGATGAGCAGTTCTTC.